The 28 T cell receptor beta chains presented below share a single source sample, sequenced in a study of T cell changes during pregnancy in multiple sclerosis. The table came from immunoSEQ multiplex PCR; TCRdb's copy has only in-frame clones and leaves some out. The sample lists 100,000 or so clones, 90% to 95% occurring once. The sample in question was peripheral blood, obtained in the second trimester of pregnancy. These TCRs come from a female donor with multiple sclerosis, enrolled in a pregnancy study.

The rearrangement joins TRBV19 to TRBJ2-5, with TRBD1 as a possible D gene (6 bases). The ends were cut back, 8 bases at V and 5 bases at J, with 21 bases in the middle. CDR1 is LNHDA, CDR2 SQIVND, per germline (reference sequence). The CDR3 has 15 amino acids. CDR3 amino acids: CASDKGTHTGETQYF. The CDR3 region has the DNA TGTGCCAGTGATAAGGGAACACACACAGGGGAGACCCAGTACTTC.

The V call is TRBV5-1, the J call TRBJ2-6; tentatively, D is TRBD1 (5 bases). Looked up from germline, CDR1 is SGHRS and CDR2 is YFSETQ. Trimming shortened V by 4 bases and J by 1 base, and 15 bases separated the two germline ends. This CDR3 has 17 residues. The CDR3 DNA follows: TGCGCCAGCAGCCCTTCAACAGGTACTTCTGGGGCCAACGTCCTGACTTTC. Translation gives CASSPSTGTSGANVLTF.

This CDR3 reads CASSDNSRLAGSRGPYNEQFF. In nucleotides, the CDR3 is TGTGCCAGCAGCGACAACAGCCGACTAGCGGGGTCCAGGGGGCCCTACAATGAGCAGTTCTTC. This sequence joins TRBV9 and TRBJ2-1, with 11 bases aligning to TRBD2. Germline V CDR1 and CDR2: SGDLS, YYNGEE. This CDR3 region has 21 residues. The junction had 19 bases not matched to a gene; V was cut back by 3 bases and J by 2 bases.

This chain uses TRBV19 with TRBJ1-5; a weak D match, TRBD1 (6 bases). The V end was cut by 4 bases, the J end by 2 bases, with 15 bases between. This CDR3 comprises 16 residues. Germline lookup yields CDR1 LNHDA and CDR2 SQIVND (reference sequence). The CDR3 region is CASSTQGRKGNQPQHF. In DNA form, the CDR3 reads TGTGCCAGTAGTACACAGGGTAGGAAGGGCAATCAGCCCCAGCATTTT.

A note on this clone: Other DNA sequences in the sample encode the same CDR3. The chain couples TRBV25-1 to TRBJ2-5; TRBD2 might be the D (5 bases). In germline, CDR1 is MGHDK, CDR2 SYGVNS. The V and J ends lost 4 bases and 5 bases respectively, with 5 bases between them. The CDR3 sequence is 11 residues long. The CDR3 region is CASSAGETQYF. The CDR3 DNA sequence: TGTGCCAGCAGTGCGGGGGAGACCCAGTACTTC.

V gene TRBV18 combines with J gene TRBJ1-1; D call uncertain. The CDR3 spans 15 residues. The germline V gene has CDR1 KGHSH and CDR2 LQKENI. Trimming took 5 bases from V and 1 from J, leaving 14 bases between them. In nucleotides, the CDR3 is TGTGCCAGCTCAATTAAGAGTTCCCGGAACACTGAAGCTTTCTTT. It codes for CASSIKSSRNTEAFF.

CDR3 sequence reads: CASVRTVGIETQYF. The CDR3 nucleotides are TGCGCCAGTGTACGGACTGTCGGGATCGAGACCCAGTACTTC. The genes are TRBV5-1 and TRBJ2-5, with D perhaps matching TRBD2 (5 bases). V lost 8 bases and J 5 bases, leaving 19 bases between the germline ends. CDR1 and CDR2 (germline): SGHRS, YFSETQ. The CDR3 covers 14 residues.

CDR3 nucleotides: TGTGCCAGCAGCTTATGGGACAGTCGTTCCGTGGGGATACGCTACACCTTC. It codes for CASSLWDSRSVGIRYTF. The chain couples TRBV7-9 to TRBJ1-2; 7 bases agree with TRBD1. V shed 2 bases, J shed 9 bases, and the junction held 18 bases outside the gene matches. CDR3 length: 17 amino acids. Germline lookup yields CDR1 SEHNR and CDR2 FQNEAQ (reference sequence).

The rearrangement links TRBV2 to TRBJ2-7; maybe TRBD2 (7 bases). The V gene lost 5 bases and the J gene lost 13 bases, with 30 bases spanning the gap. This CDR3 comprises 16 residues. Germline values: CDR1 SNHLY, CDR2 FYNNEI. The CDR3 DNA reads TGTGCCAGCAGTAAGGGGTATGGGGGGGCCTCAGCGGGGAAATACTTC. It is translated as CASSKGYGGASAGKYF.

This rearrangement joins TRBV5-4 to TRBJ2-3; 8 bases agree with TRBD2. V was clipped by 4 bases and J by 4 bases; unmatched bases: 8. Germline CDR1 and CDR2: SGHNT and YYREEE (reference sequence). The CDR3 loop spans 15 amino acids. The CDR3 here is CASSRREGQADTQYF. CDR3 nucleotide sequence: TGTGCCAGCAGCCGCCGGGAGGGCCAAGCAGATACGCAGTATTTT.

This clone showed up just once. The CDR3 bases are TGTGCCAGCAGTTACACTATAATCTATGGCTACACCTTC. Translated, it gives CASSYTIIYGYTF. This rearrangement joins TRBV6-6 to TRBJ1-2; D remains ambiguous. V lost 2 bases and J lost 4, with 8 bases in between. This CDR3 has 13 residues. Per the germline V gene, CDR1 is MNHNY and CDR2 is SVGAGI (reference sequence).

The chain links TRBV27 to TRBJ2-1, with D tentatively TRBD2 (5 bases). V was cut by 3 bases and J by 2 bases, with 17 bases left in between. The germline CDR1 and CDR2 sequences are MNHEY and SMNVEV (reference sequence). This CDR3 has 17 residues. This CDR3 reads CASSLEVGDLAYNEQFF. The CDR3 DNA reads TGTGCCAGCAGTTTGGAGGTTGGCGACTTGGCCTACAATGAGCAGTTCTTC.

This chain links TRBV5-1 with TRBJ1-4, with a tentative D call TRBD1 (6 bases). This CDR3 has 14 amino acids. The ends were cut back, 5 bases at V and 6 bases at J, with 14 bases in the middle. The V gene's germline CDR1 is SGHRS and CDR2 YFSETQ. This CDR3 is CASSTGSPYEKLFF. The CDR3 DNA reads TGCGCCAGCAGTACAGGGTCGCCTTATGAAAAACTGTTTTTT.

The CDR3 DNA reads TGTGCCAGTAGTATACAGGGGGCATGGACTGAAGCTTTCTTT. This codes for CASSIQGAWTEAFF. This chain connects TRBV19 to TRBJ1-1, with 8 bases that match TRBD1. The CDR3 totals 14 residues. Trimming removed 2 bases from V and 5 bases from J; junction bases left unmatched: 4. Per germline, CDR1 LNHDA and CDR2 SQIVND (reference sequence). Variable domain in full (rest from reference TRBV19 and TRBJ1-1): DGGITQSPKYLFRKEGQNVTLSCEQNLNHDAMYWYRQDPGQGLRLIYYSQIVNDFQKGDIAEGYSVSREKKESFPLTVTSAQKNPTAFYLCASSIQGAWTEAFFGQGTRLTVV.

The chain carries TRBV6-1 and TRBJ2-7, with a possible D match to TRBD1 (5 bases). V was pared by 6 bases and J by 2 bases, with 14 bases between. Per the germline V gene, CDR1 is MNHNS and CDR2 is SASEGT. CDR3 length: 14 amino acids. CDR3 region: CASSPMDNAYEQYF. DNA for the CDR3: TGTGCCAGCAGCCCCATGGACAATGCCTACGAGCAGTACTTC.

The J gene is TRBJ1-1, the V gene TRBV28, with TRBD1 matching 9 bases. Germline V gene data show CDR1 as MDHEN and CDR2 as SYDVKM. This CDR3 region has 16 residues. V lost 2 bases, J lost 4 bases, and 8 bases stayed unmatched. Here the CDR3 reads CASSLKYRGLVTEAFF. CDR3 DNA sequence: TGTGCCAGCAGTTTAAAGTACAGGGGGCTTGTCACTGAAGCTTTCTTT.

The chain links TRBV5-6 to TRBJ1-4; D call uncertain. The CDR3 consists of 14 residues. Germline CDR1 reads SGHDT; CDR2 reads YYEEEE. The V end was cut by 0 bases, the J end by 4 bases, with 7 bases between. This CDR3 reads CASSLGGYNEKLFF. The CDR3, as DNA: TGTGCCAGCAGCTTGGGCGGGTATAATGAAAAACTGTTTTTT.

This chain uses TRBV5-1 with TRBJ2-1; 7 bases line up with TRBD1. The CDR3 consists of 21 residues. Germline CDR1 SGHRS, CDR2 YFSETQ. After removal of 3 bases from V and 6 bases from J, the junction contained 27 bases not matched to a gene. CDR3 bases: TGCGCCAGCAGCTCCCAAAATTCGACAGGGCGGAACGGACCCGCACCCAATGAGCAGTTCTTC. This codes for CASSSQNSTGRNGPAPNEQFF.

The rearrangement uses TRBV5-4 and TRBJ1-1; 7 nucleotides agree with TRBD1. J lost 5 bases, V lost 4 bases, and 20 bases had no gene match. Germline-derived CDR1 and CDR2 are SGHNT and YYREEE (reference sequence). This CDR3 contains 18 residues. DNA of the CDR3: TGTGCCAGCAGCCTACCCCACCTAGGGGGCGCGAGCTTGACTGAAGCTTTCTTT. Protein sequence: CASSLPHLGGASLTEAFF. The full variable domain, with the rest looked up from reference TRBV5-4 and TRBJ1-1, is ETGVTQSPTHLIKTRGQQVTLRCSSQSGHNTVSWYQQALGQGPQFIFQYYREEENGRGNFPPRFSGLQFPNYSSELNVNALELDDSALYLCASSLPHLGGASLTEAFFGQGTRLTVV.

The chain has TRBV5-5 and TRBJ2-2; TRBD2 agrees at 9 bases. Per the germline V gene, CDR1 is SGHKS and CDR2 is YYEKEE (reference sequence). The CDR3 runs to 14 residues. Trimming cost V 5 bases and J 5 bases; bases outside gene matches: 4. This chain's CDR3 is CASSGGLATGELFF. The CDR3 nucleotides read TGTGCCAGCAGTGGAGGACTAGCGACCGGGGAGCTGTTTTTT.

The V call is TRBV7-6, the J call TRBJ2-1; 8 bases are shared with TRBD2. The ends lost 2 bases at V and 5 bases at J; junction bases unmatched: 8. The CDR3 runs 16 residues. Germline V gene data show CDR1 as SGHVS and CDR2 as FNYEAQ. CDR3 nucleotides: TGTGCCAGCAGCTTATCTTCCCGGGGGGGCCACAATGAGCAGTTCTTC. Its translation: CASSLSSRGGHNEQFF.

This chain joins TRBV2 and TRBJ2-5, with D possibly being TRBD2 (5 bases). CDR3 length: 13 residues. Deletions cut 7 bases from V and 5 bases from J, with 14 bases between. Germline CDR1 SNHLY, CDR2 FYNNEI. The CDR3 coding sequence is TGTGCCAGCAATGCGGGCGTCTTGGAGACCCAGTACTTC. Its translation: CASNAGVLETQYF.

The V gene is TRBV9, the J gene TRBJ2-3, with 8 nucleotides matching TRBD2. The CDR3 runs to 16 residues. The trim removed 0 bases at V and 6 bases at J, leaving 9 bases unmatched. The germline V gene encodes CDR1 SGDLS and CDR2 YYNGEE. CDR3: CASSVAAGLGGDTQYF. Here the CDR3 DNA reads TGTGCCAGCAGCGTAGCTGCGGGACTAGGAGGCGATACGCAGTATTTT. Supplemented by reference TRBV9 and TRBJ2-3, the full variable domain reads DSGVTQTPKHLITATGQRVTLRCSPRSGDLSVYWYQQSLDQGLQFLIQYYNGEERAKGNILERFSAQQFPDLHSELNLSSLELGDSALYFCASSVAAGLGGDTQYFGPGTRLTVL.

The rearrangement joins TRBV5-4 to TRBJ1-2; TRBD1 matches 11 bases. The CDR3 extends over 16 amino acids. V was pared by 4 bases and J by 2 bases, with 7 bases of the junction left unmatched. Germline CDR1 and CDR2: SGHNT and YYREEE (reference sequence). CDR3 DNA sequence: TGTGCCAGCAGCACCGGACAGGGGGCTGACAACTATGGCTACACCTTC. Translating it yields CASSTGQGADNYGYTF. Variable domain in full (rest from reference TRBV5-4 and TRBJ1-2): ETGVTQSPTHLIKTRGQQVTLRCSSQSGHNTVSWYQQALGQGPQFIFQYYREEENGRGNFPPRFSGLQFPNYSSELNVNALELDDSALYLCASSTGQGADNYGYTFGSGTRLTVV.

The CDR3 sequence: CATSRVGGTGEGYTF. The CDR3 bases are TGTGCCACCAGCAGAGTGGGAGGGACAGGGGAGGGCTACACCTTC. V is TRBV15 and J is TRBJ1-2; TRBD1 aligns across 10 bases. The CDR3 sequence is 15 residues long. CDR1 is LNHNV and CDR2 is YYDKDF in the germline V gene (reference sequence). With V trimmed by 1 base and J by 8 bases, 7 bases remained unmatched.

This chain connects TRBV5-1 to TRBJ2-5; 7 bases match TRBD1. Germline loops: CDR1 SGHRS, CDR2 YFSETQ. CDR3 length: 14 residues. V lost 0 bases, J lost 7 bases, and 6 bases stayed unmatched. Written as DNA, the CDR3 is TGCGCCAGCAGCTTGGCACAGGGGATCGGGACCCAGTACTTC. This sequence encodes CASSLAQGIGTQYF.

The chain recombines TRBV6-6 with TRBJ2-3; tentatively, D is TRBD2 (6 bases). This CDR3 contains 14 residues. CDR1 and CDR2 (germline): MNHNY, SVGAGI (reference sequence). The germline V and J ends were trimmed by 10 bases and 5 bases, with 19 bases remaining between them. In nucleotides, the CDR3 is TGTGCCACCGCGCTACTAGCCTCGAGAGATACGCAGTATTTT. It translates to CATALLASRDTQYF.

This clone appeared once. The chain uses TRBV7-8 and TRBJ1-5; TRBD1 is a possible D gene (5 bases). Germline V gives CDR1 SGHVS, CDR2 FQNEAQ. The length of the CDR3 is 14 residues. V lost 1 base to trimming and J lost 6 bases, with 10 bases between them. In nucleotides, the CDR3 is TGTGCCAGCAGCTTAGTCAGGGTTGCTCAGCCCCAGCATTTT. Encoded protein: CASSLVRVAQPQHF. Full variable domain (missing parts from reference TRBV7-8 and TRBJ1-5): GAGVSQSPRYKVAKRGQDVALRCDPISGHVSLFWYQQALGQGPEFLTYFQNEAQLDKSGLPSDRFFAERPEGSVSTLKIQRTQQEDSAVYLCASSLVRVAQPQHFGDGTRLSIL.